This T cell receptor beta chain was captured in a study of blood T cell repertoires in COVID-19. The V and J ends lost 7 bases and 1 base respectively, with 8 bases between them. The CDR3 has 12 residues. The germline V gene encodes CDR1 SGDLS and CDR2 YYNGEE. The data were produced by immunoSEQ multiplex PCR, yet TCRdb's version contains in-frame clones alone and is incomplete. This sample yields just over 650,000 clones, of which about 90% are seen a single time; roughly 0.25% belongs to the top ten. Sequenced sample: peripheral blood. This rearrangement joins TRBV9 to TRBJ1-2; D may be TRBD1 (5 bases). The TCR sequence derives from a woman younger than 30 with acute or convalescent COVID-19. The CDR3 loop is CASRGINYGYTF. The CDR3 bases are TGTGCCAGCCGGGGGATTAACTATGGCTACACCTTC.